The rows below give T cell receptor beta chains drawn from one sample of a study of CD8 T cells in ankylosing spondylitis. TCRdb re-analysed the 5' RACE reads in MiXCR, keeping a single row per CDR3 protein. This sample carries roughly 280,000 distinct CDR3 sequences, 20% of them seen once, and the ten largest clones take around 7.8%. Sequenced sample: blood, either unsorted or a sorted T cell fraction (not recorded which). The source is a male donor with ankylosing spondylitis or in good health (not recorded which). The CDR3 runs from the conserved cysteine through the conserved F or W. D genes are given only for firm matches. Clone size is given for some rows only: seen once, a few or many times, or a class if the clone is expanded.

TGTGCCAGCAGCGGAGCACCGGGCGGTGAAGCTTTCTTT CASSGAPGGEAFF 13 TRBJ1-1 - TRBV9 -
TGTGCCAGCAGTACCCGACCCGGCACATATACGCAGTATTTT CASSTRPGTYTQYF 14 TRBJ2-3 - TRBV12-3/TRBV12-4 -
TGTGCCAGCAGTACCCCACTGTACGACAGGGGGTATAACATTCAGTACTTC CASSTPLYDRGYNIQYF 17 TRBJ2-4 TRBD1 TRBV6-2/TRBV6-3 many
TGTGCCAGCAGCTTATTCCACGCAACGAACACCGGGGAGCTGTTTTTT CASSLFHATNTGELFF 16 TRBJ2-2 - TRBV7-3 few
TGTGCCAGCAGCCCAGGGACTAGCGGGGGGCTGTCCCAAGATACGCAGTATTTT CASSPGTSGGLSQDTQYF 18 TRBJ2-3 TRBD2 TRBV12-3/TRBV12-4 many
TGCAGTGCCCAATCCGGAGACACAGATACGCAGTATTTT CSAQSGDTDTQYF 13 TRBJ2-3 - TRBV20-1 many
TGCGCCAGCAGTGAGGCTACCGCCACAGATACGCAGTATTTT CASSEATATDTQYF 14 TRBJ2-3 - TRBV10-1 -
TGTGCCAGCACAATGACCGGGACAGGGGGATTATCGACTCCTGGAAACACCATATATTTT CASTMTGTGGLSTPGNTIYF 20 TRBJ1-3 TRBD1 TRBV6-2/TRBV6-3 few
TGTGCCACCTCAGCGGGGGCCTACACAGATACGCAGTATTTT CATSAGAYTDTQYF 14 TRBJ2-3 TRBD2 TRBV6-1 few
TGCAGTGCTAGCGGGAGTTTCTATGAGCAGTTCTTC CSASGSFYEQFF 12 TRBJ2-1 - TRBV20-1 -
TGCAGTGCCCTGGGACAGGCCGAGACCCAGTACTTC CSALGQAETQYF 12 TRBJ2-5 TRBD1 TRBV20-1 many